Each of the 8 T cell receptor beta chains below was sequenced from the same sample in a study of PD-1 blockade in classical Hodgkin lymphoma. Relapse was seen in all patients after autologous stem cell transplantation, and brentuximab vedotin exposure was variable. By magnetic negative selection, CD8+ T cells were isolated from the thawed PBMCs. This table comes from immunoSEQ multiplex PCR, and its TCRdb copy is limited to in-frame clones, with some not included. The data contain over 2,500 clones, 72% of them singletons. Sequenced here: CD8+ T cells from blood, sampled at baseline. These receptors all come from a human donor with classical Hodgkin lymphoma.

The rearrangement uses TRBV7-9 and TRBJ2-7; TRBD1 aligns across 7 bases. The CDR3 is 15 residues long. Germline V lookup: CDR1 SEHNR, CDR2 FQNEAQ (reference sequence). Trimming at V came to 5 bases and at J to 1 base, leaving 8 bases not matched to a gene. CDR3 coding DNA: TGTGCCAGCAGCCTCCCGAGACAGGGTTCCTACGAGCAGTACTTC. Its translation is CASSLPRQGSYEQYF.

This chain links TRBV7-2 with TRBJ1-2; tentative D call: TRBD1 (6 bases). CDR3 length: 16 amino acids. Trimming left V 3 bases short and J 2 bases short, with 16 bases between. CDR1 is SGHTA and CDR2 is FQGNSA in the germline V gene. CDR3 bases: TGTGCCAGCAGCTTTAGCCCGGGGGGGCGGAACTATGGCTACACCTTC. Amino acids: CASSFSPGGRNYGYTF. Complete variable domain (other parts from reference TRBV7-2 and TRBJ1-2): GAGVSQSPSNKVTEKGKDVELRCDPISGHTALYWYRQSLGQGLEFLIYFQGNSAPDKSGLPSDRFSAERTGGSVSTLTIQRTQQEDSAVYLCASSFSPGGRNYGYTFGSGTRLTVV.

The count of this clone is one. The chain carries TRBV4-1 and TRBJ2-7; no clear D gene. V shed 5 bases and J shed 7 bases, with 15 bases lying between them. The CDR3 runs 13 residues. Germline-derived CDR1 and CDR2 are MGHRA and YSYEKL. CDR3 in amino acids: CASSSHITLEQYF. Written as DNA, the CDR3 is TGCGCCAGCAGCTCTCATATTACCCTGGAGCAGTACTTC.

This CDR3 reads CASSLDLTQINGYTF. The CDR3 DNA follows: TGCGCCAGCAGCTTGGACCTTACACAAATCAATGGCTACACCTTC. The chain employs TRBV5-1 and TRBJ1-2; D not certain. This CDR3 comprises 15 residues. Germline values: CDR1 SGHRS, CDR2 YFSETQ. V dropped 0 bases and J dropped 6 bases, with 15 bases sitting between them.

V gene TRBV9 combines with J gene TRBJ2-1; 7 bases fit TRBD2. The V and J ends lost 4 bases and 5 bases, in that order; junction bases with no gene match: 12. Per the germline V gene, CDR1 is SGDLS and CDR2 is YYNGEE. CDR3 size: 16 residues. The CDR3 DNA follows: TGTGCCAGCAGCTGGAGGGATCAGCGGGGAAACAATGAGCAGTTCTTC. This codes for CASSWRDQRGNNEQFF.

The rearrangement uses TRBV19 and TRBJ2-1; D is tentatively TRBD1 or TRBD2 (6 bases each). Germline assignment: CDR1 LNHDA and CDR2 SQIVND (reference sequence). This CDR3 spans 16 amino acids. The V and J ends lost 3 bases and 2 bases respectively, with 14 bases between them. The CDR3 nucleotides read TGTGCCAGTAGTATTACTGTAAGGGGGGCCTACAATGAGCAGTTCTTC. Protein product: CASSITVRGAYNEQFF.

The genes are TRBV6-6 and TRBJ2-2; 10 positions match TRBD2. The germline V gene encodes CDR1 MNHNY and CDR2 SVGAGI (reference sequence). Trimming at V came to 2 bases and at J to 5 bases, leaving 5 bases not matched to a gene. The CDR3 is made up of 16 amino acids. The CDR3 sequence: CASSYPSGSITGELFF. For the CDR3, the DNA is TGTGCCAGCAGTTACCCTAGCGGGAGTATAACCGGGGAGCTGTTTTTT.

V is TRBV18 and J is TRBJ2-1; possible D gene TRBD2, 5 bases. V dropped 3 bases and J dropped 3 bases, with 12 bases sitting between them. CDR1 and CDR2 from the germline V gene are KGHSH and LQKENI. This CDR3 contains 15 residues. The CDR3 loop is CASSPQDSYYNEQFF. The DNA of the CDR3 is TGTGCCAGCTCACCCCAGGACTCCTACTACAATGAGCAGTTCTTC.